These 17 T cell receptor beta chains were sequenced from one sample in a study of cytomegalovirus exposure and HLA in healthy donors. The PCR employed 60 Vbeta primers together with 13 Jbeta primers. Sequencing used immunoSEQ multiplex PCR; TCRdb keeps in-frame clones, though not all of them. Of around 160,000 clones listed, over 70% are singletons. The sequencing input was PBMCs. Receptors originate from a woman in her thirties or forties in good health and CMV-seropositive.

The chain links TRBV6-5 to TRBJ2-3, with a possible D match to TRBD2 (6 bases). Germline V lookup: CDR1 MNHEY, CDR2 SVGAGI. The V end lost 2 bases, the J end lost 3 bases, and 12 bases lay between the germline ends. This CDR3 contains 15 residues. Here the CDR3 reads CASSYGGIETDTQYF. CDR3 coding DNA: TGTGCCAGCAGTTACGGGGGGATTGAAACAGATACGCAGTATTTT.

This sequence joins TRBV6-5 and TRBJ2-7, with D possibly TRBD2 on 6 matching bases. Germline CDR1 and CDR2: MNHEY and SVGAGI. The CDR3 has 13 residues. The V gene lost 2 bases and the J gene lost 7 bases, with 12 bases spanning the gap. CDR3 DNA: TGTGCCAGCAGTTACGGACCGCGGGGAGAGCAGTACTTC. Translation gives CASSYGPRGEQYF.

This clone was recorded once. This same CDR3 is encoded by further DNA sequences in the sample. The chain has TRBV6-1 and TRBJ1-2, with D tentatively TRBD1 (5 bases). Germline V gene lookup returns CDR1 MNHNS and CDR2 SASEGT. Trimming removed 1 base from V and 4 bases from J, with 7 bases in between. This CDR3 is 13 amino acids long. The CDR3 here is CASSEGQGYGYTF. The CDR3 nucleotides read TGTGCCAGCAGTGAAGGGCAGGGCTATGGCTACACCTTC.

The J gene is TRBJ1-5, the V gene TRBV28; D is undetermined. V gave up 1 base and J gave up 1 base, with 8 bases separating them. The germline V gene has CDR1 MDHEN and CDR2 SYDVKM. The CDR3 has 15 amino acids. In nucleotides, the CDR3 is TGTGCCAGCAGTTTATATGGAGGGAGCAATCAGCCCCAGCATTTT. Its translation is CASSLYGGSNQPQHF.

This clone was seen just once. The V call is TRBV5-5, the J call TRBJ1-5, with 9 bases aligning to TRBD1. Germline V gene lookup returns CDR1 SGHKS and CDR2 YYEKEE (reference sequence). The CDR3 has 14 residues. V dropped 4 bases and J dropped 4; count of bases not matched to a gene: 3. CDR3 protein: CASSPDRGNQPQHF. The CDR3 DNA is TGTGCCAGCAGCCCGGACAGGGGAAATCAGCCCCAGCATTTT.

The chain employs TRBV6-1 and TRBJ1-3; the D gene is possibly TRBD1 (6 bases). Germline assignment: CDR1 MNHNS and CDR2 SASEGT. This CDR3 spans 15 amino acids. V lost 6 bases and J 4 bases, leaving 16 bases between the germline ends. The CDR3 reads CASRDGRGRGNTIYF. The CDR3 nucleotides are TGTGCCAGCAGGGATGGCAGGGGCAGGGGAAACACCATATATTTT.

The V call is TRBV18, the J call TRBJ2-7, with 10 bases fitting TRBD1. The CDR3 sequence is 14 residues long. Germline lookup yields CDR1 KGHSH and CDR2 LQKENI. V lost 3 bases and J lost 7; bases outside the gene matches: 6. The CDR3, as DNA: TGTGCCAGCTCACCCGGGACAGGGGTCCTTGAGCAGTACTTC. Translation gives CASSPGTGVLEQYF.

The V call is TRBV15, the J call TRBJ1-5; TRBD1 agrees at 8 bases. The germline V gene encodes CDR1 LNHNV and CDR2 YYDKDF (reference sequence). After removal of 2 bases from V and 0 bases from J, the junction contained 3 bases not matched to a gene. The CDR3 spans 16 residues. CDR3 amino acids: CATSRSQGASNQPQHF. CDR3 nucleotide sequence: TGTGCCACCAGCAGATCCCAGGGGGCTAGCAATCAGCCCCAGCATTTT. Combining the CDR3 with reference TRBV15 and TRBJ1-5 gives the whole variable domain DAMVIQNPRYQVTQFGKPVTLSCSQTLNHNVMYWYQQKSSQAPKLLFHYYDKDFNNEADTPDNFQSRRPNTSFCFLDIRSPGLGDTAMYLCATSRSQGASNQPQHFGDGTRLSIL.

CDR3 protein: CASSLGTGSYNEQFF. CDR3 sequence (DNA): TGTGCCAGCAGTTTGGGGACAGGGAGTTACAATGAGCAGTTCTTC. The V call is TRBV28, the J call TRBJ2-1, with 9 bases aligning to TRBD1. The V gene end was trimmed by 3 bases and the J gene end by 4 bases; junction bases not matched to a gene: 4. Germline lookup yields CDR1 MDHEN and CDR2 SYDVKM. The CDR3 contains 15 residues.

The rearrangement joins TRBV6-5 to TRBJ1-4, with a possible D match to TRBD1 (5 bases). The ends were cut back, 5 bases at V and 10 bases at J, with 17 bases in the middle. Germline V gene data show CDR1 as MNHEY and CDR2 as SVGAGI. There are 14 residues in the CDR3. The CDR3 region is CASSMGLMRGKLFF. The CDR3 coding sequence is TGTGCCAGCAGTATGGGACTGATGCGGGGAAAACTGTTTTTT.

The V call is TRBV6-1, the J call TRBJ1-2; a weak D match, TRBD1 (5 bases). Germline-derived CDR1 and CDR2 are MNHNS and SASEGT. This CDR3 has 14 residues. V was clipped by 8 bases and J by 3 bases, with 16 bases between them. The CDR3 is CASYVGWTHYGYTF. Here the CDR3 DNA reads TGTGCCAGCTATGTAGGATGGACACACTATGGCTACACCTTC.

This sequence joins TRBV7-9 and TRBJ2-3; no definite D call. The CDR3 has 15 amino acids. Germline loops: CDR1 SEHNR, CDR2 FQNEAQ (reference sequence). V gave up 3 bases and J gave up 3 bases, with 13 bases separating them. DNA for the CDR3: TGTGCCAGCAGCTTCACCCTGACACGGACAGATACGCAGTATTTT. Residues: CASSFTLTRTDTQYF.

The chain uses TRBV5-4 and TRBJ1-1; 9 bases align to TRBD1. V lost 4 bases, J lost 0 bases, and 10 bases stayed unmatched. CDR1 SGHNT and CDR2 YYREEE come from the germline V gene (reference sequence). This CDR3 is built from 17 residues. The CDR3 DNA sequence: TGTGCCAGCAGCCCGGTCCCGGGACAGGGTTTGAACACTGAAGCTTTCTTT. It codes for CASSPVPGQGLNTEAFF.

This clone was observed a few times. This sequence joins TRBV27 and TRBJ2-7; 12 nucleotides line up with TRBD1. The CDR3 covers 14 residues. Germline V CDR1 and CDR2: MNHEY, SMNVEV (reference sequence). Trimming removed 6 bases from V and 6 bases from J; junction bases left unmatched: 6. Written as DNA, the CDR3 is TGTGCCAGCAGAACGGGACAGGGGGCTGGCGAGCAGTACTTC. This codes for CASRTGQGAGEQYF.

The chain couples TRBV10-2 to TRBJ2-7; TRBD1 matches 7 bases. Trimming at V came to 6 bases and at J to 4 bases, leaving 3 bases not matched to a gene. Germline lookup yields CDR1 WSHSY and CDR2 SAAADI. The length of the CDR3 is 12 residues. The CDR3, as DNA: TGCGCCAGCAGCGGGACAGATTACGAGCAGTACTTC. Protein: CASSGTDYEQYF.

The chain couples TRBV11-2 to TRBJ2-2; D not certain. The CDR3 length is 14 residues. In germline, CDR1 is SGHAT, CDR2 FQNNGV. Between the trimmed V and J ends, which lost 4 bases and 3 bases, there was a span of 9 bases. The CDR3 DNA reads as TGTGCCAGCAGCTATTTAGCCCACACCGGGGAGCTGTTTTTT. Its protein is CASSYLAHTGELFF. Full variable domain (missing parts from reference TRBV11-2 and TRBJ2-2): EAGVAQSPRYKIIEKRQSVAFWCNPISGHATLYWYQQILGQGPKLLIQFQNNGVVDDSQLPKDRFSAERLKGVDSTLKIQPAKLEDSAVYLCASSYLAHTGELFFGEGSRLTVL.

V usage is TRBV4-1 and J usage is TRBJ2-2, with 11 bases matching TRBD1. Germline trimming cut 4 bases from V and 5 bases from J; bases unmatched to any gene: 9. The CDR3 spans 17 residues. CDR1 is MGHRA, CDR2 YSYEKL, per germline. The CDR3 nucleotides read TGCGCCAGCAGCCTCCCACCGGGACAGGGGGGTACCGGGGAGCTGTTTTTT. Encoded protein: CASSLPPGQGGTGELFF.